This passage covers 17 T cell receptor beta chains from one sample sequenced in a study of T cells after yellow fever vaccination. Each CDR3 protein is one row after TCRdb ran MiXCR on the 5' RACE reads. The sample includes approximately 260,000 distinct CDR3 sequences, about 5% of them seen just once. The sequencing used CD4+ T cells sorted from PBMCs, collected on the day of the yellow fever booster vaccination. The receptors derive from a man younger than 35 who received the YFV17D yellow fever vaccine.

This clonotype was recorded a few times. CDR3 residues: CASSLDLGQGGIAFF. Written as DNA, the CDR3 is TGTGCCAGCAGCTTAGACTTAGGACAGGGGGGTATAGCTTTCTTT. The V and J genes are TRBV7-2 and TRBJ1-1; 10 bases align to TRBD1. J was trimmed by 10 bases and V by 1 base; bases with no gene match: 9. CDR3 length: 15 amino acids. Germline V gives CDR1 SGHTA, CDR2 FQGNSA. The full variable domain, completed using reference TRBV7-2 and TRBJ1-1, is GAGVSQSPSNKVTEKGKDVELRCDPISGHTALYWYRQSLGQGLEFLIYFQGNSAPDKSGLPSDRFSAERTGGSVSTLTIQRTQQEDSAVYLCASSLDLGQGGIAFFGQGTRLTVV.

This clonotype was detected many times. CDR3 in amino acids: CASSYGSLWTDTQYF. The CDR3 nucleotides are TGTGCCAGCAGTTACGGATCTCTGTGGACAGATACGCAGTATTTT. The gene calls are TRBV6-2 or TRBV6-3 and TRBJ2-3; D unresolved. This CDR3 has 15 amino acids. Trimming stripped 2 bases from V and 3 bases from J, with 12 bases between. CDR1 MNHEY and CDR2 SVGEGT come from the germline V gene.

This clonotype was counted only a few times. The chain recombines TRBV24-1 with TRBJ2-1, with TRBD1 matching over 8 bases. Germline V gene sequence: CDR1 KGHDR, CDR2 SFDVKD. The V segment lost 2 bases and the J segment 4 bases; nucleotides outside the gene matches: 6. This CDR3 has 16 residues. CDR3 protein: CATSDSQGASYNEQFF. Here the CDR3 DNA reads TGTGCCACCAGTGATTCGCAGGGGGCGTCGTACAATGAGCAGTTCTTC.

Only a few counts were recorded for this clonotype. Written as DNA, the CDR3 is TGCAGCGTTGAGGGCAACTATGGCTACACCTTC. Protein product: CSVEGNYGYTF. The gene calls are TRBV29-1 and TRBJ1-2, with D unresolved. Per germline, CDR1 SQVTM and CDR2 ANQGSEA. V shed 3 bases and J shed 2 bases, with 4 bases lying between them. The CDR3 length is 11 residues. The full variable domain, its missing parts supplied by reference TRBV29-1 and TRBJ1-2, is SAVISQKPSRDICQRGTSLTIQCQVDSQVTMMFWYRQQPGQSLTLIATANQGSEATYESGFVIDKFPISRPNLTFSTLTVSNMSPEDSSIYLCSVEGNYGYTFGSGTRLTVV.

This clonotype has ten or more counts. The J gene is TRBJ2-6, the V gene TRBV2; a weak D match, TRBD1 (6 bases). The CDR3 consists of 14 residues. Germline V gives CDR1 SNHLY, CDR2 FYNNEI. The ends were cut back, 7 bases at V and 3 bases at J, with 10 bases in the middle. CDR3 protein: CASMSGDGANVLTF. The CDR3 DNA follows: TGTGCCAGCATGTCAGGGGATGGGGCCAACGTCCTGACTTTC.

The table lists this clonotype with a few counts. J is TRBJ2-2 and V is TRBV7-8, with D tentatively TRBD2 (6 bases). Per germline, CDR1 SGHVS and CDR2 FQNEAQ. V shed 5 bases and J shed 7 bases, with 20 bases lying between them. The CDR3 sequence is 16 residues long. Written as DNA, the CDR3 is TGTGCCAGCAGCCAAGTGGCTCCGGGAGCTGGCGGGGAGCTGTTTTTT. This gives the protein CASSQVAPGAGGELFF.

This clonotype has a count of ten or more. The chain's CDR3 is CASSEGRQETQYF. The CDR3 DNA sequence: TGTGCCAGCAGCGAGGGGCGGCAAGAGACCCAGTACTTC. The chain combines TRBV11-2 with TRBJ2-5; either TRBD1 or TRBD2 may fit D (5 bases each). The length of the CDR3 is 13 residues. V was clipped by 5 bases and J by 2 bases, with 9 bases between them. From germline, CDR1 is SGHAT and CDR2 FQNNGV.

The CDR3 here is CASSLGLGLAGKTTDTQYF. CDR3 in DNA: TGTGCCAGCAGCTTAGGGTTGGGACTAGCGGGAAAGACCACAGATACGCAGTATTTT. The chain has TRBV7-6 and TRBJ2-3; 13 positions match TRBD2. The CDR3 has 19 residues. With V trimmed by 1 base and J by 2 bases, 9 bases remained unmatched. Germline V gene sequence: CDR1 SGHVS, CDR2 FNYEAQ. Based on the CDR3 plus reference TRBV7-6 and TRBJ2-3, the full variable domain is GAGVSQSPRYKVTKRGQDVALRCDPISGHVSLYWYRQALGQGPEFLTYFNYEAQQDKSGLPNDRFSAERPEGSISTLTIQRTEQRDSAMYRCASSLGLGLAGKTTDTQYFGPGTRLTVL.

The V and J genes are TRBV15 and TRBJ2-1; TRBD1 is a possible D gene (5 bases). V lost 0 bases to trimming and J lost 0 bases, with 18 bases between them. The CDR3 loop spans 19 amino acids. CDR1 and CDR2 (germline): LNHNV, YYDKDF (reference sequence). The CDR3 reads CATSREGLRTTSSYNEQFF. The CDR3 region has the DNA TGTGCCACCAGCAGAGAGGGGCTTAGGACCACGAGCTCCTACAATGAGCAGTTCTTC.

DNA of the CDR3: TGTGCCAGCAGCTTAGATCGAAAGGGGCCGGGTACTGAAGCTTTCTTT. Its translation is CASSLDRKGPGTEAFF. The chain employs TRBV11-2 and TRBJ1-1; D may be TRBD1 (5 bases). CDR3 length: 16 residues. The V gene lost 0 bases and the J gene lost 5 bases, with 16 bases spanning the gap. Germline CDR1 SGHAT, CDR2 FQNNGV. The full variable domain, with the rest looked up from reference TRBV11-2 and TRBJ1-1, is EAGVAQSPRYKIIEKRQSVAFWCNPISGHATLYWYQQILGQGPKLLIQFQNNGVVDDSQLPKDRFSAERLKGVDSTLKIQPAKLEDSAVYLCASSLDRKGPGTEAFFGQGTRLTVV.

This rearrangement joins TRBV21-1 to TRBJ2-6; TRBD2 was called by the table and not checked on the DNA. TRBV21-1 is reported as a pseudogene. The CDR3 length is 19 residues. The CDR3 nucleotides are TGTGCCAGCAGCAAAGGAACTAGCGGGGGGGCCGCTGGGGCCAACGTCCTGACTTTC. This gives the protein CASSKGTSGGAAGANVLTF.

This clonotype was counted at least ten times. V gene TRBV28 combines with J gene TRBJ2-1; 10 bases line up with TRBD2. The V gene end was trimmed by 4 bases and the J gene end by 3 bases; junction bases not matched to a gene: 12. CDR3 size: 18 residues. Germline V gene data show CDR1 as MDHEN and CDR2 as SYDVKM. The DNA for the CDR3 is TGTGCCAGCAGTTCCCCAACTAGCGGGGCATCGGGCTACAATGAGCAGTTCTTC. This sequence encodes CASSSPTSGASGYNEQFF.

The chain couples TRBV5-1 to TRBJ2-1; a possible D gene is TRBD2 (5 bases). The CDR3 contains 12 residues. V shed 4 bases and J shed 8 bases, with 10 bases lying between them. Looked up from germline, CDR1 is SGHRS and CDR2 is YFSETQ. CDR3 sequence (DNA): TGCGCCAGCAGCGTTGTCGGGGATGAGCAGTTCTTC. This codes for CASSVVGDEQFF.

This clonotype was seen a few times. The chain combines TRBV19 with TRBJ2-7; 7 bases map to TRBD2. CDR1 LNHDA and CDR2 SQIVND come from the germline V gene (reference sequence). The CDR3 has 14 residues. The trim removed 6 bases at V and 1 base at J, leaving 6 bases unmatched. CDR3 nucleotide sequence: TGTGCCAGTAGCTCCGCGGGGGAATCCTACGAGCAGTACTTC. This gives the protein CASSSAGESYEQYF.

This clonotype turned up a few times. The chain joins TRBV18 to TRBJ2-5, with D maybe TRBD2 (5 bases). This CDR3 is built from 13 residues. CDR1 is KGHSH and CDR2 is LQKENI in the germline V gene. The V gene lost 5 bases and the J gene lost 5 bases, with 12 bases spanning the gap. The CDR3 region has the DNA TGTGCCAGCTCATCGGGATCGCTGGAGACCCAGTACTTC. Encoded protein: CASSSGSLETQYF.

The chain employs TRBV9 and TRBJ2-2; possibly TRBD1 or TRBD2 for D (5 bases each). Germline CDR1 SGDLS, CDR2 YYNGEE. The CDR3 consists of 14 residues. Trimming stripped 2 bases from V and 4 bases from J, with 9 bases between. CDR3 DNA: TGTGCCAGCAGCGTTGGGGGAGTCACCGGGGAGCTGTTTTTT. Translation gives CASSVGGVTGELFF.

The chain links TRBV12-3 or TRBV12-4 to TRBJ1-1, with 9 bases that match TRBD1. The junction had 11 bases not matched to a gene; V was cut back by 6 bases and J by 0 bases. There are 17 residues in the CDR3. The CDR3, as DNA: TGTGCCAGCAGCCCCCTCCGACAGGGGGGCATGAACACTGAAGCTTTCTTT. Translation gives CASSPLRQGGMNTEAFF.